Listed here are 10 T cell receptor beta chains from one sample, sequenced in a study of blood T cell repertoires in COVID-19. Here immunoSEQ multiplex PCR was the method, and the copy in TCRdb shows in-frame clones only, minus some. The data contain about 190,000 clones, around 79% of them seen just once; the ten biggest clones take up approximately 12%. Sequences were obtained from peripheral blood. The receptors here all came from a man aged 50 to 60 who had recovered from COVID-19.

The chain links TRBV12-3 or TRBV12-4 to TRBJ2-7, with D possibly matching TRBD1 (6 bases). Deletions cut 5 bases from V and 6 bases from J, with 14 bases between. This CDR3 region has 13 residues. The CDR3: CASSSNRAGEQYF. The CDR3 coding sequence is TGTGCCAGCAGTAGCAACAGGGCGGGCGAGCAGTACTTC.

CDR3 sequence: CASSHSLAGMNNEQFF. CDR3 in DNA: TGCGCCAGCAGTCATTCCCTAGCGGGAATGAACAATGAGCAGTTCTTC. The J gene is TRBJ2-1, the V gene TRBV23-1; 9 positions match TRBD2. TRBV23-1 is identified as an open reading frame with a role that is uncertain. V dropped 3 bases and J dropped 5; count of bases not matched to a gene: 8. The CDR3 totals 16 residues.

V gene TRBV19 combines with J gene TRBJ2-1; D may be TRBD1 (5 bases). Deletions cut 3 bases from V and 3 bases from J, with 15 bases between. The CDR3 runs 16 residues. The V gene's germline CDR1 is LNHDA and CDR2 SQIVND (reference sequence). Here the CDR3 reads CASSMGQGEYYNEQFF. CDR3 DNA sequence: TGTGCCAGTAGTATGGGGCAGGGCGAATACTACAATGAGCAGTTCTTC. The full variable domain, its missing parts supplied by reference TRBV19 and TRBJ2-1, is DGGITQSPKYLFRKEGQNVTLSCEQNLNHDAMYWYRQDPGQGLRLIYYSQIVNDFQKGDIAEGYSVSREKKESFPLTVTSAQKNPTAFYLCASSMGQGEYYNEQFFGPGTRLTVL.

The V and J genes are TRBV3-1 (or the pseudogene TRBV3-2) and TRBJ2-7; 7 positions match TRBD1. Trimming removed 4 bases from V and 7 bases from J; junction bases left unmatched: 7. The CDR3 covers 13 residues. Germline loops: CDR1 LGHDT, CDR2 YNNKEL (reference sequence). CDR3 in amino acids: CASSPKGASEQYF. CDR3 bases: TGTGCCAGCAGCCCCAAGGGGGCTTCTGAGCAGTACTTC.

This clone appeared a few times. This sequence joins TRBV7-9 and TRBJ1-3, with D perhaps TRBD1 (6 bases). Germline CDR1 is SEHNR and CDR2 is FQNEAQ (reference sequence). The CDR3 length is 16 residues. Trimming removed 5 bases at V and 0 bases at J, with 14 bases between. CDR3 protein: CASSPKYRVSGNTIYF. Written as DNA, the CDR3 is TGTGCCAGCAGCCCGAAATACAGGGTCTCTGGAAACACCATATATTTT. Filled out from reference TRBV7-9 and TRBJ1-3, the complete variable domain reads DTGVSQNPRHKITKRGQNVTFRCDPISEHNRLYWYRQTLGQGPEFLTYFQNEAQLEKSRLLSDRFSAERPKGSFSTLEIQRTEQGDSAMYLCASSPKYRVSGNTIYFGEGSWLTVV.

V is TRBV19 and J is TRBJ2-2; D is unclear. Per germline, CDR1 LNHDA and CDR2 SQIVND (reference sequence). The CDR3 consists of 11 residues. The germline V and J ends were trimmed by 6 bases and 3 bases, with 2 bases remaining between them. In nucleotides, the CDR3 is TGTGCCAGTAGCTACACCGGGGAGCTGTTTTTT. Protein: CASSYTGELFF.

The genes are TRBV10-3 and TRBJ2-7; 7 bases are a match to TRBD2. Germline V CDR1 and CDR2: ENHRY, SYGVKD. The CDR3 length is 13 residues. The junction had 6 bases not matched to a gene; V was cut back by 10 bases and J by 0 bases. CDR3 residues: CATKRDYSYEQYF. The DNA of the CDR3 is TGTGCCACCAAAAGGGACTACTCCTACGAGCAGTACTTC.

This clone was counted a single time. The V call is TRBV4-2, the J call TRBJ2-3; D is possibly TRBD1 (6 bases). This CDR3 has 18 residues. Germline CDR1 LGHNA, CDR2 YNFKEQ. V lost 0 bases to trimming and J lost 1 base, with 17 bases between them. The CDR3 loop is CASSQEAAGALGTDTQYF. Written as DNA, the CDR3 is TGTGCCAGCAGCCAAGAAGCGGCAGGGGCTTTAGGCACAGATACGCAGTATTTT.

The rearrangement uses TRBV7-9 and TRBJ1-3; no clear D gene. The CDR3 totals 13 residues. Germline V gene data show CDR1 as SEHNR and CDR2 as FQNEAQ (reference sequence). With 5 bases removed from V and 4 bases from J, the gap between germline ends came to 9 bases. DNA of the CDR3: TGTGCCAGCAGCCCCCCCGGGGGAAACACCATATATTTT. The encoded protein is CASSPPGGNTIYF.

The J gene is TRBJ1-3, the V gene TRBV19; 7 nucleotides align to TRBD1. The CDR3 covers 16 residues. From germline, CDR1 is LNHDA and CDR2 SQIVND (reference sequence). V was pared by 6 bases and J by 5 bases, with 13 bases of the junction left unmatched. CDR3 sequence (DNA): TGTGCCAGTAGCCTCGCATTGACAGGGACCAGAAACACCATATATTTT. It translates to CASSLALTGTRNTIYF.